The 4 T cell receptor beta chains in this list originate from one sample, sequenced in a study of T cell repertoires in ileal Crohn's disease. Generated by immunoSEQ multiplex PCR, the TCRdb table keeps only in-frame clones and is missing some. This table holds 6,500 to 10,000 clones, roughly four fifths found once. The sequencing sample was made of ileal tissue. The receptors shown here come from an adult with Crohn's disease.

The chain carries TRBV7-9 and TRBJ1-2, with D perhaps matching TRBD1 (5 bases). V was cut by 5 bases and J by 8 bases, with 15 bases left in between. Germline CDR1 and CDR2: SEHNR and FQNEAQ (reference sequence). This CDR3 has 13 amino acids. The CDR3 region has the DNA TGTGCCAGCAGCATATCGGGGGGTGGCGGCTACACCTTC. This encodes CASSISGGGGYTF.

This sequence joins TRBV6-1 and TRBJ1-2, with a weak D call TRBD1 (5 bases). V was cut by 8 bases and J by 4 bases, with 14 bases left in between. Germline CDR1 MNHNS, CDR2 SASEGT. The CDR3 covers 13 residues. CDR3 in amino acids: CASCAGKAYGYTF. Written as DNA, the CDR3 is TGTGCCAGCTGTGCAGGGAAGGCCTATGGCTACACCTTC.

This clone appeared a single time. V and J are TRBV5-1 and TRBJ2-1; possibly TRBD2 for D (6 bases). V dropped 2 bases and J dropped 1 base, with 10 bases sitting between them. This CDR3 comprises 15 residues. Germline V lookup: CDR1 SGHRS, CDR2 YFSETQ. The CDR3 DNA reads TGCGCCAGCAGCTTCGGGGGAGGATCCTACAATGAGCAGTTCTTC. Translation gives CASSFGGGSYNEQFF.

The chain uses TRBV10-2 and TRBJ2-7, with D hard to call. Between the trimmed V and J ends, which lost 3 bases and 2 bases, there was a span of 14 bases. The CDR3 is 15 amino acids. The germline CDR1 and CDR2 sequences are WSHSY and SAAADI. CDR3 nucleotides: TGCGCCAGCAGTGACGTTGGGCTCCCCCCCTACGAGCAGTACTTC. Translation gives CASSDVGLPPYEQYF.